These 20 T cell receptor beta chains share one sample of origin, sequenced in a study of cytomegalovirus exposure and HLA in healthy donors. In the PCR, 60 Vbeta and 13 Jbeta primers were used. Assay: immunoSEQ multiplex PCR; the TCRdb copy retains only in-frame clones and omits some. The table includes a few hundred thousand clones, 84% detected once. Source material: PBMCs. These receptors all come from a woman in her thirties or forties in good health and CMV-seropositive.

The chain joins TRBV6-6 to TRBJ1-5; maybe TRBD1 (6 bases). The germline V gene encodes CDR1 MNHNY and CDR2 SVGAGI (reference sequence). The V gene lost 6 bases and the J gene lost 2 bases, with 14 bases spanning the gap. The CDR3 extends over 15 amino acids. CDR3 residues: CASRLSAGGNQPQHF. The CDR3 DNA reads as TGTGCCAGCAGGCTCTCTGCAGGGGGCAATCAGCCCCAGCATTTT.

As to this clone: One junction end does not reproduce the germline sequence, and a read error may be involved. The V and J genes are TRBV11-2 and TRBJ1-1; 10 bases are a match to TRBD1. Looked up from germline, CDR1 is SGHAT and CDR2 is FQNNGV. This CDR3 is 13 amino acids long. The CDR3 sequence is CASSFRQGAEAFF. Here the CDR3 DNA reads TGTGCCAGCAGCTTTAGACAGGGGGCTGAGGCTTTCTTT.

CDR3 residues: CASSYMGGANSPLHF. CDR3 sequence (DNA): TGTGCCAGCAGTTACATGGGGGGGGCAAACTCACCCCTCCACTTT. This chain connects TRBV6-5 to TRBJ1-6; D perhaps matches TRBD1 (6 bases). The V end lost 2 bases, the J end lost 10 bases, and 15 bases lay between the germline ends. From germline, CDR1 is MNHEY and CDR2 SVGAGI. This CDR3 has 15 amino acids.

The V and J genes are TRBV9 and TRBJ1-1; tentative D call: TRBD1 (5 bases). The germline CDR1 and CDR2 sequences are SGDLS and YYNGEE. The CDR3 has 15 residues. Between the trimmed V and J ends, which lost 0 bases and 4 bases, there was a span of 13 bases. DNA for the CDR3: TGTGCCAGCAGCGTAGATGGGGCCCTAATCACTGAAGCTTTCTTT. Translated: CASSVDGALITEAFF.

This chain joins TRBV7-8 and TRBJ1-2; 7 nucleotides agree with TRBD1. V lost 7 bases and J lost 4; bases outside the gene matches: 6. CDR3 length equals 13 residues. Germline CDR1 SGHVS, CDR2 FQNEAQ. DNA for the CDR3: TGTGCCAGCAAACACAGGGGTGGCTATGGCTACACCTTC. It is translated as CASKHRGGYGYTF.

The J gene is TRBJ2-5, the V gene TRBV7-2, with 8 bases aligning to TRBD2. Germline V gene data show CDR1 as SGHTA and CDR2 as FQGNSA. V lost 8 bases and J lost 1; bases outside the gene matches: 9. The CDR3 runs to 15 residues. The CDR3 DNA reads TGTGCCAGCCAAAGTAGCGGGACGATCCAAGAGACCCAGTACTTC. As protein: CASQSSGTIQETQYF.

The chain employs TRBV5-1 and TRBJ2-7; possible D gene TRBD2, 5 bases. V was trimmed by 0 bases and J by 9 bases, leaving 10 bases between them. Germline V gene data show CDR1 as SGHRS and CDR2 as YFSETQ. This CDR3 is 12 amino acids long. As DNA, the CDR3 is TGCGCCAGCAGCTTGGACGAGGGAGCGCAGTACTTC. Its translation is CASSLDEGAQYF. Full variable domain (outside the CDR3, taken from reference TRBV5-1 and TRBJ2-7): KAGVTQTPRYLIKTRGQQVTLSCSPISGHRSVSWYQQTPGQGLQFLFEYFSETQRNKGNFPGRFSGRQFSNSRSEMNVSTLELGDSALYLCASSLDEGAQYFGPGTRLTVT.

CDR3 coding DNA: TGTGCCAGCAGTTTATCAGGGTATCATGAAAAACTGTTTTTT. This codes for CASSLSGYHEKLFF. The gene calls are TRBV28 and TRBJ1-4; TRBD1 is a possible D gene (5 bases). The CDR3 contains 14 residues. The germline gives CDR1 MDHEN, CDR2 SYDVKM. V lost 1 base and J 6 bases, leaving 9 bases between the germline ends.

The V call is TRBV2, the J call TRBJ2-1; D uncertain. Looked up from germline, CDR1 is SNHLY and CDR2 is FYNNEI. The CDR3 loop spans 14 amino acids. V was clipped by 4 bases and J by 4 bases, with 11 bases between them. The CDR3 sequence is CASSGFKIYNEQFF. In DNA, the CDR3 is TGTGCCAGCAGTGGTTTTAAAATTTACAATGAGCAGTTCTTC.

The chain links TRBV6-5 to TRBJ2-7; 10 positions agree with TRBD2. V lost 5 bases to trimming and J lost 4 bases; unmatched junction nucleotides: 5. The CDR3 totals 14 residues. The germline CDR1 and CDR2 sequences are MNHEY and SVGAGI. CDR3 in amino acids: CASSGWGLAYEQYF. Here the CDR3 DNA reads TGTGCCAGCAGTGGTTGGGGACTAGCGTACGAGCAGTACTTC.

The V and J genes are TRBV9 and TRBJ2-7; 7 nucleotides agree with TRBD2. There are 16 residues in the CDR3. Trimming cost V 0 bases and J 6 bases; bases outside gene matches: 12. Looked up from germline, CDR1 is SGDLS and CDR2 is YYNGEE. The CDR3 nucleotides are TGTGCCAGCAGCGTAGTACCGGCGGGAGTGCCTTCCGAGCAGTACTTC. It encodes CASSVVPAGVPSEQYF.

This sequence joins TRBV7-2 and TRBJ2-5, with a weak D call TRBD2 (6 bases). V gave up 5 bases and J gave up 7 bases, with 23 bases separating them. The CDR3 consists of 16 residues. Germline CDR1 reads SGHTA; CDR2 reads FQGNSA. CDR3 in amino acids: CASSLTPTSQLGTQYF. CDR3 in DNA: TGTGCCAGCAGCCTAACTCCGACTAGTCAGTTAGGGACCCAGTACTTC.

This clone was seen only once. V usage is TRBV7-6 and J usage is TRBJ1-1; D unclear. The CDR3 has 13 residues. CDR1 SGHVS and CDR2 FNYEAQ come from the germline V gene. V shed 5 bases and J shed 1 base, with 8 bases lying between them. In DNA form, the CDR3 reads TGTGCCAGCAGCCCAGACAAGAACACTGAAGCTTTCTTT. Translating gives CASSPDKNTEAFF.

Only one count was recorded for this clone. The chain joins TRBV5-1 to TRBJ1-1, with D possibly TRBD1 on 6 matching bases. Trimming pared 3 bases from V and 0 bases from J, leaving 12 bases between. In germline, CDR1 is SGHRS, CDR2 YFSETQ. The CDR3 spans 15 residues. CDR3 nucleotide sequence: TGCGCCAGCAGCTCGGACAGTCTCATGAACACTGAAGCTTTCTTT. It is translated as CASSSDSLMNTEAFF.

This chain links TRBV27 with TRBJ2-2; 7 nucleotides align to TRBD2. Trimming removed 1 base from V and 0 bases from J; junction bases left unmatched: 5. In germline, CDR1 is MNHEY, CDR2 SMNVEV (reference sequence). CDR3 length: 17 amino acids. The chain's CDR3 is CASSLYSGNPNTGELFF. In nucleotides, the CDR3 is TGTGCCAGCAGTTTATACAGCGGGAACCCGAACACCGGGGAGCTGTTTTTT.

The chain carries TRBV2 and TRBJ2-7; weak D call: TRBD1 (5 bases). The V end lost 6 bases, the J end lost 5 bases, and 17 bases lay between the germline ends. There are 14 residues in the CDR3. Looked up from germline, CDR1 is SNHLY and CDR2 is FYNNEI. CDR3 DNA: TGTGCCAGCAGGCCCCTGCGGATGGGGCACGAGCAGTACTTC. It specifies CASRPLRMGHEQYF.

CDR3 coding DNA: TGTGCCAGTAGTGTGGGGTTTTGGGAGAGCTATGGCTACACCTTC. Translated: CASSVGFWESYGYTF. This chain uses TRBV19 with TRBJ1-2; no definite D call. Trimming removed 5 bases from V and 4 bases from J, with 17 bases in between. This CDR3 comprises 15 residues. Germline assignment: CDR1 LNHDA and CDR2 SQIVND (reference sequence).

This clone was seen only once. The chain links TRBV5-6 to TRBJ1-1; 7 bases are a match to TRBD1. Looked up from germline, CDR1 is SGHDT and CDR2 is YYEEEE. After removal of 0 bases from V and 3 bases from J, the junction contained 2 bases not matched to a gene. The length of the CDR3 is 14 residues. In DNA, the CDR3 is TGTGCCAGCAGCTTGGTACAGGGGTACACTGAAGCTTTCTTT. This sequence encodes CASSLVQGYTEAFF.

This chain links TRBV2 with TRBJ1-5; 9 nucleotides line up with TRBD1. V shed 4 bases and J 9 bases; nucleotides not matched to a gene: 7. The germline V gene encodes CDR1 SNHLY and CDR2 FYNNEI. There are 14 residues in the CDR3. Written as DNA, the CDR3 is TGTGCCAGCAGTGCGACAGGGGGATATGGGCCCCAGCATTTT. Its translation is CASSATGGYGPQHF.

The chain combines TRBV5-6 with TRBJ2-1, with 10 nucleotides matching TRBD2. Germline V CDR1 and CDR2: SGHDT, YYEEEE. CDR3 size: 15 residues. V gave up 2 bases and J gave up 7 bases; unmatched junction bases: 6. Written as DNA, the CDR3 is TGTGCCAGCAGCTTCAAGCGGGAGGGCCGGAATGAGCAGTTCTTC. It yields the protein CASSFKREGRNEQFF. Combining the CDR3 with reference TRBV5-6 and TRBJ2-1 gives the whole variable domain DAGVTQSPTHLIKTRGQQVTLRCSPKSGHDTVSWYQQALGQGPQFIFQYYEEEERQRGNFPDRFSGHQFPNYSSELNVNALLLGDSALYLCASSFKREGRNEQFFGPGTRLTVL.